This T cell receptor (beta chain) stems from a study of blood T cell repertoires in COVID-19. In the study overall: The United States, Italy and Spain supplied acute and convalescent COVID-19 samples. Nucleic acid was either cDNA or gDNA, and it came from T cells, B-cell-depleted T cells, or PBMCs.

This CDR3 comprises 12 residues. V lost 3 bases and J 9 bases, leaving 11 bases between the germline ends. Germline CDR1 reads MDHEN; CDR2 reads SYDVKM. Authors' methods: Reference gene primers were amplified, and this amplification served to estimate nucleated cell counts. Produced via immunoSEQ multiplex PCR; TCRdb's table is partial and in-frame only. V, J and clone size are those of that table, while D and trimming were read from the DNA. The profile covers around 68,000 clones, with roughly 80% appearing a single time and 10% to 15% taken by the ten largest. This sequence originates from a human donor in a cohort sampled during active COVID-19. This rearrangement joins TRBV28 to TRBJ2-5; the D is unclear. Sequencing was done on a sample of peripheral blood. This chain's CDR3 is CASSFSTSSQYF. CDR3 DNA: TGTGCCAGCAGTTTCTCTACCTCGTCCCAGTACTTC.